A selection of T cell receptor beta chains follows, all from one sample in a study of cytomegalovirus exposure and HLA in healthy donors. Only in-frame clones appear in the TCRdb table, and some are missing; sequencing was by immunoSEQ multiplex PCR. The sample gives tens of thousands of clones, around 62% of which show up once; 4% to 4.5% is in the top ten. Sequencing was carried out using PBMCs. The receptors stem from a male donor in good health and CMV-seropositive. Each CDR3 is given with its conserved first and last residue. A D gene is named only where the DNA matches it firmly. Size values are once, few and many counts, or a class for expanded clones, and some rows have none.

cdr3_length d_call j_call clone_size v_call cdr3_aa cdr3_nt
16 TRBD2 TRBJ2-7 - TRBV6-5 CASSYLTSGRTYEQYF TGTGCCAGCAGTTACTTGACTAGCGGGAGGACCTACGAGCAGTACTTC
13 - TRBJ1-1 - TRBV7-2 CASSTTVNTEAFF TGTGCCAGCAGCACGACAGTGAACACTGAAGCTTTCTTT
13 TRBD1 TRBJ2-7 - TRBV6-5 CASSYGGQYEQYF TGTGCCAGCAGTTACGGGGGACAGTACGAGCAGTACTTC
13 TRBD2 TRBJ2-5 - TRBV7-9 CANRGGPQETQYF TGTGCCAACCGGGGGGGCCCCCAAGAGACCCAGTACTTC
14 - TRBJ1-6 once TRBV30 CAWSRDTYNSPLHF TGTGCCTGGAGCCGGGACACATATAATTCACCCCTCCACTTT
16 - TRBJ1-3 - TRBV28 CASNQDLGASGNTIYF TGTGCCAGCAATCAAGACCTGGGGGCCTCTGGAAACACCATATATTTT
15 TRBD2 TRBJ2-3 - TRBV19 CASSPAGGGTDTQYF TGTGCCAGTAGCCCAGCGGGGGGGGGCACAGATACGCAGTATTTT
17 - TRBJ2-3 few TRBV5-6 CASSLGVKGRPTDTQYF TGTGCCAGCAGCTTGGGGGTAAAGGGGCGCCCCACAGATACGCAGTATTTT
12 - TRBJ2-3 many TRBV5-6 CASSLSGDTQYF TGTGCCAGCAGCTTGTCCGGAGATACGCAGTATTTT
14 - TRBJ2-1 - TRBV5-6 CASSYGTPNNEQFF TGTGCCAGCAGCTATGGGACACCTAACAATGAGCAGTTCTTC
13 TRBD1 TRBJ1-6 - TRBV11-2 CATTPDRVSPLHF TGTGCCACCACCCCAGACAGGGTTTCACCCCTCCACTTT
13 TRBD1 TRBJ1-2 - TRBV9 CASSPDRGDGYTF TGTGCCAGCAGCCCCGACAGGGGCGATGGCTACACCTTC
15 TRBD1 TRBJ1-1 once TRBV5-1 CASSTDRGRETEAFF TGCGCCAGCAGCACTGACAGGGGGAGGGAAACTGAAGCTTTCTTT
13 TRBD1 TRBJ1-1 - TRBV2 CASSVFSGGEAFF TGTGCCAGCAGTGTGTTCTCAGGGGGAGAAGCTTTCTTT
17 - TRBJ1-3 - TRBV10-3 CAISVTAGQSSGNTIYF TGTGCCATCAGTGTCACGGCAGGGCAAAGCTCTGGAAACACCATATATTTT
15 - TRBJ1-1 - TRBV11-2 CASSSRGSVNTEAFF TGTGCCAGCAGCTCTAGAGGTTCGGTGAACACTGAAGCTTTCTTT
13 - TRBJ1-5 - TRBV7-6 CASSFGQNQPQHF TGTGCCAGCAGCTTCGGACAGAATCAGCCCCAGCATTTT
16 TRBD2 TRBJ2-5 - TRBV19 CASKPGLAGGQETQYF TGTGCCAGTAAGCCGGGACTAGCGGGAGGGCAAGAGACCCAGTACTTC
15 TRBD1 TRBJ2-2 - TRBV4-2 CASNQGGQGAGELFF TGTGCCAGCAATCAAGGGGGACAGGGAGCCGGGGAGCTGTTTTTT
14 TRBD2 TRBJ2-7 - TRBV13 CASSLASGRGEQYF TGTGCCAGCAGCTTAGCTAGCGGCAGAGGGGAGCAGTACTTC
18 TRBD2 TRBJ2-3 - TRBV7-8 CASSLVAGVGVGTDTQYF TGTGCCAGCAGCTTAGTGGCGGGAGTAGGGGTGGGAACAGATACGCAGTATTTT
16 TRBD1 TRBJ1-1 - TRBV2 CASSLRDRGWGTEAFF TGTGCCAGCAGTCTCCGGGACAGGGGGTGGGGCACTGAAGCTTTCTTT
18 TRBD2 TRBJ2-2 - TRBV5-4 CATSTGLALRGTNGELFF TGTGCGACCTCGACGGGACTAGCGCTTAGGGGGACGAACGGGGAGCTGTTTTTT
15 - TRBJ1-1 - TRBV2 CASSEVSRASAEAFF TGTGCCAGCAGTGAGGTCAGCAGGGCATCAGCTGAAGCTTTCTTT
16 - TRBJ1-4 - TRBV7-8 CASSLGTGFRNEKLFF TGTGCCAGCAGCTTAGGTACAGGCTTTCGAAATGAAAAACTGTTTTTT
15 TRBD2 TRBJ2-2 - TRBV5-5 CASSLTSGNTGELFF TGTGCCAGCAGCCTCACTAGCGGTAACACCGGGGAGCTGTTTTTT
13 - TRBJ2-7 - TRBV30 CAWTRGHSYEQYF TGTGCCTGGACCAGGGGACACTCCTACGAGCAGTACTTC
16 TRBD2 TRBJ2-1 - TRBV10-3 CAISRTSGGGEDEQFF TGTGCCATCAGTAGGACTAGCGGGGGTGGGGAGGATGAGCAGTTCTTC
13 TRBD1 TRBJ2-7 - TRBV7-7 CASSPGQGDEQYF TGTGCCAGCAGCCCCGGACAGGGGGACGAGCAGTACTTC
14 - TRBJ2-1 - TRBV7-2 CASRSAQGSDEQFF TGTGCCAGCAGATCGGCCCAAGGGAGCGATGAGCAGTTCTTC
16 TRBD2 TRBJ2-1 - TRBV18 CASSPSLVAGAAEQFF TGTGCCAGCTCACCCTCCCTAGTAGCGGGAGCCGCTGAGCAGTTCTTC
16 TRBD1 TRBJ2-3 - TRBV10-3 CAISEQGGRYADTQYF TGTGCCATCAGTGAGCAAGGGGGCAGGTACGCAGATACGCAGTATTTT
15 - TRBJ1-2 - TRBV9 CASSVVDRPRSGYTF TGTGCCAGCAGCGTAGTCGACAGACCCCGCAGCGGCTACACCTTC
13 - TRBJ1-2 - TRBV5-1 CASREQGRDGYTF TGCGCCAGCAGGGAACAGGGAAGGGATGGCTACACCTTC
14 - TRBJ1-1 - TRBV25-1 CASSDARWDTEAFF TGTGCCAGCAGTGATGCCAGGTGGGACACTGAAGCTTTCTTT
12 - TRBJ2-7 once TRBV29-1 CSVEIQSYEQYF TGCAGCGTTGAGATACAGTCCTACGAGCAGTACTTC
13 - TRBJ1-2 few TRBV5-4 CASSNTRDYGYTF TGTGCCAGCAGCAACACACGGGACTATGGCTACACCTTC
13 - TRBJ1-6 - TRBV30 CAWSGTEDSPLHF TGTGCCTGGAGTGGGACAGAAGATTCACCCCTCCACTTT
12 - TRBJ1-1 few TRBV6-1 CASSEWAAEAFF TGTGCCAGCAGTGAGTGGGCAGCTGAAGCTTTCTTT
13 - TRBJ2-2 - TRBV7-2 CASSSTVPGELFF TGTGCCAGCAGCTCGACAGTACCCGGGGAGCTGTTTTTT
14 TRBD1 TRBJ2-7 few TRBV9 CASSPPDRDYEQYF TGTGCCAGCAGCCCGCCGGACAGGGACTACGAGCAGTACTTC
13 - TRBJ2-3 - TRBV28 CASLTSDTDTQYF TGTGCCAGCTTGACTAGTGACACAGATACGCAGTATTTT
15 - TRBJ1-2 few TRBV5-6 CASSLVGGNNYGYTF TGTGCCAGCAGCTTGGTGGGGGGGAATAACTATGGCTACACCTTC
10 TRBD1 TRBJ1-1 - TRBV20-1 CSANRGQAFF TGCAGTGCTAACAGGGGTCAAGCTTTCTTT
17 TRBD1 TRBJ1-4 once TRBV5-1 CASSLQGQGATNEKLFF TGCGCCAGCAGCTTACAAGGACAGGGTGCAACTAATGAAAAACTGTTTTTT
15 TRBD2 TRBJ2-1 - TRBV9 CASSVWSGADNEQFF TGTGCCAGCAGCGTATGGAGCGGGGCAGACAATGAGCAGTTCTTC
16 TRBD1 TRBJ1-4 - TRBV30 CAFRTGGTGVAGKLFF TGTGCCTTCCGGACAGGGGGTACCGGAGTCGCCGGAAAACTGTTTTTT